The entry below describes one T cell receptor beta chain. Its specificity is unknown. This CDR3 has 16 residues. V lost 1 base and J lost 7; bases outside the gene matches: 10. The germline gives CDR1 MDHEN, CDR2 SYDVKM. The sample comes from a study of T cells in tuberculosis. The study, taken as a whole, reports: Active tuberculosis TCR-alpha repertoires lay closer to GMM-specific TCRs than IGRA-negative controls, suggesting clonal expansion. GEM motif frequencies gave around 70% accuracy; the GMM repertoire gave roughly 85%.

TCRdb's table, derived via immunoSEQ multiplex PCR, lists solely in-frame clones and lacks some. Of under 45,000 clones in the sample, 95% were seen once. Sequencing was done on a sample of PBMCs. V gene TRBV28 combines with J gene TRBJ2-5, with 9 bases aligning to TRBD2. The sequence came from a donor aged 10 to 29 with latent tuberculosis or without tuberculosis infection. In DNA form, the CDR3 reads TGTGCCAGCAGTTTATCCTCCGGGACTAGCCTGGGGACCCAGTACTTC. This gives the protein CASSLSSGTSLGTQYF.